The 10 T cell receptor beta chains given below trace back to one sample, sequenced in a study of shared clonotypes between healthy human individuals. Only CD45RO-negative cells positively selected for CCR7 counted as naive CD8 cells, so terminally differentiated effector memory CD45RA+ cells were excluded. The protocol was immunoSEQ multiplex PCR, while the TCRdb copy is restricted to in-frame clones and leaves out a portion. Among 2 million to 2.5 million clones listed, about 95% were seen once. Sequencing was done on a sample of naive CD8+ T cells sorted from blood. The receptors here all came from a man younger than 35 in good health.

The chain combines TRBV28 with TRBJ2-1; tentatively, D is TRBD1 (6 bases). The V and J ends lost 6 bases and 5 bases respectively, with 11 bases between them. The CDR3 consists of 13 residues. From germline, CDR1 is MDHEN and CDR2 SYDVKM. CDR3 nucleotides: TGTGCCAGCAGAGGGGGATTGGACAATGAGCAGTTCTTC. Translated, it gives CASRGGLDNEQFF.

V gene TRBV5-6 combines with J gene TRBJ2-7; 7 bases line up with TRBD2. The germline V gene has CDR1 SGHDT and CDR2 YYEEEE. The length of the CDR3 is 14 residues. Trimming cost V 3 bases and J 4 bases; bases outside gene matches: 7. CDR3 region: CASSSSGTTYEQYF. The CDR3 coding sequence is TGTGCCAGCAGCTCCAGTGGGACTACGTACGAGCAGTACTTC.

Concerning this clone itself: Within the sample, other DNA sequences also encode this same CDR3. The chain is built from TRBV6-5 and TRBJ2-5; TRBD2 matches 7 bases. The CDR3 consists of 15 residues. Germline CDR1 reads MNHEY; CDR2 reads SVGAGI. Trimming cost V 0 bases and J 2 bases; bases outside gene matches: 3. The CDR3 protein is CASSYSMREQETQYF. The CDR3 DNA is TGTGCCAGCAGTTACTCGATGCGGGAGCAAGAGACCCAGTACTTC.

The chain links TRBV29-1 to TRBJ2-4, with D perhaps TRBD2 (6 bases). Germline values: CDR1 SQVTM, CDR2 ANQGSEA. The V and J ends lost 3 bases and 9 bases respectively, with 12 bases between them. The length of the CDR3 is 12 residues. DNA for the CDR3: TGCAGCGTTGACGGGAGCGATGGCATTCAGTACTTC. Amino acid sequence: CSVDGSDGIQYF. Looking up the rest from reference TRBV29-1 and TRBJ2-4 gives the full variable domain: SAVISQKPSRDICQRGTSLTIQCQVDSQVTMMFWYRQQPGQSLTLIATANQGSEATYESGFVIDKFPISRPNLTFSTLTVSNMSPEDSSIYLCSVDGSDGIQYFGAGTRLSVL.

The chain employs TRBV6-5 and TRBJ2-1; 10 bases map to TRBD1. Germline CDR1 and CDR2: MNHEY and SVGAGI. This CDR3 contains 14 residues. V trimming: 4 bases; J trimming: 7 bases; junction bases outside the gene matches: 4. CDR3 sequence: CASSWGQGWNEQFF. The CDR3 DNA is TGTGCCAGCAGTTGGGGACAGGGGTGGAATGAGCAGTTCTTC.

The chain uses TRBV11-2 and TRBJ2-5; D unclear. Germline CDR1 reads SGHAT; CDR2 reads FQNNGV. The CDR3 covers 15 residues. The ends were cut back, 2 bases at V and 2 bases at J, with 12 bases in the middle. CDR3 bases: TGTGCCAGCAGCTTACTCGGTTGGCAACAAGAGACCCAGTACTTC. Amino acid sequence: CASSLLGWQQETQYF.

V gene TRBV5-5 combines with J gene TRBJ2-7; D gene uncertain. V dropped 0 bases and J dropped 3 bases, with 10 bases sitting between them. Germline V lookup: CDR1 SGHKS, CDR2 YYEKEE (reference sequence). The CDR3 totals 14 residues. This chain's CDR3 is CASSLAIHSYEQYF. As DNA, the CDR3 is TGTGCCAGCAGCTTGGCCATCCACAGCTACGAGCAGTACTTC.

The CDR3: CSVDPTGGGTEAFF. In nucleotides, the CDR3 is TGCAGCGTTGACCCAACAGGGGGCGGGACTGAAGCTTTCTTT. V usage is TRBV29-1 and J usage is TRBJ1-1; 9 bases are a match to TRBD1. The junction had 7 bases not matched to a gene; V was cut back by 3 bases and J by 5 bases. CDR1 and CDR2 (germline): SQVTM, ANQGSEA. This CDR3 has 14 amino acids.

The chain combines TRBV2 with TRBJ1-2; TRBD1 matches 10 bases. This CDR3 is 13 amino acids long. After removal of 3 bases from V and 6 bases from J, the junction contained 1 base not matched to a gene. CDR1 and CDR2 (germline): SNHLY, FYNNEI. Here the CDR3 DNA reads TGTGCCAGCAGTGAGGGACAGGGGCATGGCTACACCTTC. Amino acid sequence: CASSEGQGHGYTF.

The J gene is TRBJ1-5, the V gene TRBV4-1, with TRBD1 matching 8 bases. V shed 0 bases and J 6 bases; nucleotides not matched to a gene: 4. CDR1 MGHRA and CDR2 YSYEKL come from the germline V gene. The CDR3 runs 15 residues. The CDR3 region is CASSQDPGGGQPQHF. Here the CDR3 DNA reads TGCGCCAGCAGCCAAGATCCAGGGGGCGGTCAGCCCCAGCATTTT.